Below are 15 T cell receptor beta chains sequenced from a single sample in a study of blood T cell repertoires in COVID-19. Measured with immunoSEQ multiplex PCR; TCRdb has only the in-frame clones, and not every one. This sample has about 84,000 clones, with around four fifths found just once. The sequenced material came from peripheral blood. The source is a man at least 80 years old with active or convalescent COVID-19.

This clone was picked up a small number of times. This sequence joins TRBV6-6 and TRBJ2-7; weak D call: TRBD2 (5 bases). Germline V lookup: CDR1 MNHNY, CDR2 SVGAGI (reference sequence). The length of the CDR3 is 11 residues. Trimming left V 7 bases short and J 5 bases short, with 9 bases between. CDR3 coding DNA: TGTGCCAGCATGGCGGGCCACGAGCAGTACTTC. Translated, it gives CASMAGHEQYF.

In this sample, this clone turned up once. V usage is TRBV9 and J usage is TRBJ1-1; D may be TRBD1 (5 bases). Germline-derived CDR1 and CDR2 are SGDLS and YYNGEE. This CDR3 is 15 amino acids long. Trimming pared 3 bases from V and 0 bases from J, leaving 12 bases between. DNA of the CDR3: TGTGCCAGCAGCGCCACAAGACAGTTGAACACTGAAGCTTTCTTT. Translating gives CASSATRQLNTEAFF.

The chain employs TRBV6-5 and TRBJ1-3; D gene unclear. Looked up from germline, CDR1 is MNHEY and CDR2 is SVGAGI. The CDR3 consists of 15 residues. The V end was cut by 0 bases, the J end by 0 bases, with 6 bases between. The CDR3 DNA sequence: TGTGCCAGCAGTTACTCCTCGGGCTCTGGAAACACCATATATTTT. Protein sequence: CASSYSSGSGNTIYF.

This chain links TRBV18 with TRBJ2-7, with D maybe TRBD2 (6 bases). CDR1 and CDR2 from the germline V gene are KGHSH and LQKENI. Trimming removed 6 bases at V and 6 bases at J, with 21 bases between. The CDR3 length is 15 residues. The DNA for the CDR3 is TGTGCCAGCTCTAAACAGGAGGGTCGATACGGCGAGCAGTACTTC. Residues: CASSKQEGRYGEQYF. The whole variable domain, remainder taken from reference TRBV18 and TRBJ2-7, is NAGVMQNPRHLVRRRGQEARLRCSPMKGHSHVYWYRQLPEEGLKFMVYLQKENIIDESGMPKERFSAEFPKEGPSILRIQQVVRGDSAAYFCASSKQEGRYGEQYFGPGTRLTVT.

The chain combines TRBV9 with TRBJ1-1; D remains unclear. Germline V lookup: CDR1 SGDLS, CDR2 YYNGEE. This CDR3 is 15 amino acids long. V lost 0 bases and J 5 bases, leaving 14 bases between the germline ends. CDR3 loop: CASSVGGVGGTEAFF. The CDR3 nucleotides read TGTGCCAGCAGCGTAGGGGGTGTCGGAGGGACTGAAGCTTTCTTT. Together with reference TRBV9 and TRBJ1-1, the CDR3 gives the full variable domain: DSGVTQTPKHLITATGQRVTLRCSPRSGDLSVYWYQQSLDQGLQFLIQYYNGEERAKGNILERFSAQQFPDLHSELNLSSLELGDSALYFCASSVGGVGGTEAFFGQGTRLTVV.

This clone has a single count. The rearrangement uses TRBV7-7 and TRBJ2-3; TRBD2 matches at 10 bases. The junction had 13 bases not matched to a gene; V was cut back by 5 bases and J by 8 bases. This CDR3 is built from 16 residues. Per the germline V gene, CDR1 is SSHAT and CDR2 is FNYEAQ (reference sequence). CDR3 residues: CASSPRTAGGPRTQYF. In DNA, the CDR3 is TGTGCCAGCAGCCCGCGGACAGCGGGGGGGCCGCGTACGCAGTATTTT.

The chain links TRBV6-5 to TRBJ2-1; 7 nucleotides align to TRBD2. Trimming cost V 11 bases and J 12 bases; bases outside gene matches: 10. Looked up from germline, CDR1 is MNHEY and CDR2 is SVGAGI. CDR3 length: 11 residues. CDR3 in DNA: TGTGCCGCTGAAACGACTAGCAGGCAGTTCTTC. Its protein product is CAAETTSRQFF.

The chain uses TRBV2 and TRBJ1-2; D ambiguous. The CDR3 sequence is 14 residues long. Germline loops: CDR1 SNHLY, CDR2 FYNNEI. Trimming removed 5 bases from V and 0 bases from J, with 10 bases in between. The CDR3 reads CASSRQASNYGYTF. The CDR3 region has the DNA TGTGCCAGCAGTCGACAAGCCTCTAACTATGGCTACACCTTC.

The chain uses TRBV7-9 and TRBJ1-2; 7 nucleotides match TRBD1. Germline lookup yields CDR1 SEHNR and CDR2 FQNEAQ (reference sequence). This CDR3 is built from 13 residues. After removal of 5 bases from V and 12 bases from J, the junction contained 12 bases not matched to a gene. This CDR3 reads CASSEHATGVNTF. For the CDR3, the DNA is TGTGCCAGCAGCGAACACGCCACAGGGGTTAACACCTTC.

Written as DNA, the CDR3 is TGTGCCATCACTCGGGACTACTTTTACGAGCAGTACTTC. Amino acids: CAITRDYFYEQYF. V usage is TRBV10-3 and J usage is TRBJ2-7, with 7 bases lining up with TRBD2. The V and J ends lost 7 bases and 4 bases, in that order; junction bases with no gene match: 7. This CDR3 contains 13 residues. The germline V gene has CDR1 ENHRY and CDR2 SYGVKD.

The V gene is TRBV25-1, the J gene TRBJ2-7, with 13 bases aligning to TRBD2. Germline trimming cut 8 bases from V and 4 bases from J; bases unmatched to any gene: 2. Germline CDR1 reads MGHDK; CDR2 reads SYGVNS. There are 13 residues in the CDR3. CDR3 in amino acids: CASSGLAGYEQYF. The CDR3 region has the DNA TGTGCCAGCTCGGGACTAGCGGGGTACGAGCAGTACTTC.

V gene TRBV19 combines with J gene TRBJ1-5; D is perhaps TRBD1 (6 bases). CDR3 size: 17 residues. V lost 7 bases and J 0 bases, leaving 19 bases between the germline ends. Germline V lookup: CDR1 LNHDA, CDR2 SQIVND (reference sequence). In DNA form, the CDR3 reads TGTGCCAGTACTCGGGGGGCGACTGGCTATAGCAATCAGCCCCAGCATTTT. It encodes CASTRGATGYSNQPQHF.

The chain carries TRBV10-1 and TRBJ1-3; no definite D call. The CDR3 length is 14 residues. Germline V gene sequence: CDR1 WNHNN, CDR2 SYGVQD (reference sequence). Deletions cut 3 bases from V and 1 base from J, with 7 bases between. The CDR3 DNA follows: TGCGCCAGCAGTGATGGAGGATCTGGAAACACCATATATTTT. Its protein product is CASSDGGSGNTIYF.

The V and J genes are TRBV12-3 or TRBV12-4 and TRBJ2-3; D is unclear. V dropped 6 bases and J dropped 3 bases, with 7 bases sitting between them. This CDR3 has 12 residues. CDR3 sequence: CASREWTDTQYF. CDR3 DNA: TGTGCCAGCAGAGAGTGGACAGATACGCAGTATTTT.

This clone was detected a few times. The chain couples TRBV7-3 to TRBJ2-3; possible D gene TRBD2, 6 bases. This CDR3 contains 15 residues. CDR1 is SGHTA, CDR2 FQGTGA, per germline. V lost 0 bases, J lost 8 bases, and 15 bases lay in between. The CDR3 reads CASSLTGGWSPTQYF. The CDR3, as DNA: TGTGCCAGCAGCTTAACGGGGGGATGGTCGCCTACGCAGTATTTT. The complete variable domain, with remaining parts taken from reference TRBV7-3 and TRBJ2-3, reads GAGVSQTPSNKVTEKGKYVELRCDPISGHTALYWYRQSLGQGPEFLIYFQGTGAADDSGLPNDRFFAVRPEGSVSTLKIQRTERGDSAVYLCASSLTGGWSPTQYFGPGTRLTVL.